The 28 T cell receptor beta chains below were found in one sample sequenced in a study of blood T cell repertoires in COVID-19. Assay used: immunoSEQ multiplex PCR; TCRdb lists only in-frame clones, some missing. Altogether some 320,000 clones are present, roughly 85% being singletons, with the ten largest covering 1.9%. Sequencing was carried out using PBMCs or T cells enriched from blood (not recorded which). The receptors were sampled from a woman aged 30 to 39 who had been exposed to COVID-19.

The chain is built from TRBV28 and TRBJ1-2; 9 positions match TRBD1. The germline V gene encodes CDR1 MDHEN and CDR2 SYDVKM. The CDR3 runs 17 residues. The V segment lost 3 bases and the J segment 8 bases; nucleotides outside the gene matches: 16. CDR3 protein: CASSLRGDWGQGGGYTF. The DNA for the CDR3 is TGTGCCAGCAGTTTGAGGGGAGATTGGGGACAGGGCGGCGGCTACACCTTC.

This clone was observed once. The chain has TRBV4-1 and TRBJ2-7; 9 bases line up with TRBD1. CDR3 size: 15 residues. CDR1 and CDR2 from the germline V gene are MGHRA and YSYEKL. Trimming cost V 1 base and J 6 bases; bases outside gene matches: 7. CDR3 in amino acids: CASSQGDRAPSEQYF. CDR3 in DNA: TGCGCCAGCAGCCAAGGGGACAGGGCCCCATCCGAGCAGTACTTC.

The chain is built from TRBV12-3 or TRBV12-4 and TRBJ1-5; D call uncertain. This CDR3 has 11 residues. V dropped 7 bases and J dropped 3 bases, with 4 bases sitting between them. CDR3 DNA: TGTGCCAGCACCAACAATCAGCCCCAGCATTTT. Translation: CASTNNQPQHF.

The chain couples TRBV27 to TRBJ2-1; 12 positions match TRBD2. There are 15 residues in the CDR3. The V and J ends lost 10 bases and 2 bases, in that order; junction bases with no gene match: 6. The germline CDR1 and CDR2 sequences are MNHEY and SMNVEV (reference sequence). CDR3 coding DNA: TGTGCCACCGGGCGGACTAGCGGGACCTACAATGAGCAGTTCTTC. Protein sequence: CATGRTSGTYNEQFF.

The V and J genes are TRBV6-2 or TRBV6-3 and TRBJ2-7; 10 nucleotides match TRBD2. With V trimmed by 6 bases and J by 4 bases, 3 bases remained unmatched. The length of the CDR3 is 13 residues. CDR1 and CDR2 (germline): MNHEY, SVGEGT. CDR3 sequence reads: CASSPSGGYEQYF. Here the CDR3 DNA reads TGTGCCAGCAGCCCTAGCGGGGGTTACGAGCAGTACTTC.

The chain has TRBV7-3 and TRBJ2-7, with a weak D call TRBD1 (6 bases). The V gene lost 3 bases and the J gene lost 2 bases, with 11 bases spanning the gap. This CDR3 comprises 14 residues. Germline CDR1 is SGHTA and CDR2 is FQGTGA. DNA of the CDR3: TGTGCCAGCAGCTTGGGGGCCAATACCTACGAGCAGTACTTC. This codes for CASSLGANTYEQYF.

J is TRBJ2-5 and V is TRBV28; D unresolved. Between the trimmed V and J ends, which lost 5 bases and 5 bases, there was a span of 12 bases. CDR1 and CDR2 (germline): MDHEN, SYDVKM. There are 13 residues in the CDR3. The CDR3: CASSRGPWETQYF. The CDR3 DNA reads as TGTGCCAGCAGTCGTGGGCCGTGGGAGACCCAGTACTTC.

This chain uses TRBV18 with TRBJ1-2, with D hard to call. This CDR3 region has 13 residues. Trimming stripped 4 bases from V and 6 bases from J, with 12 bases between. The germline gives CDR1 KGHSH, CDR2 LQKENI. Here the CDR3 DNA reads TGTGCCAGCTCACTCTCCCCGACAAATGGCTACACCTTC. Translating gives CASSLSPTNGYTF.

The chain links TRBV30 to TRBJ1-2; no reliable D call. Trimming stripped 4 bases from V and 5 bases from J, with 17 bases between. This CDR3 is 14 amino acids long. Germline CDR1 reads GTSNPN; CDR2 reads SVGIG (reference sequence). Here the CDR3 DNA reads TGTGCCTGGAATCCCCTGCCAGGTCTTTATGGCTACACCTTC. As protein: CAWNPLPGLYGYTF.

V gene TRBV28 combines with J gene TRBJ1-1; 7 bases are a match to TRBD1. The V segment lost 3 bases and the J segment 0 bases; nucleotides outside the gene matches: 4. The CDR3 runs to 15 residues. Germline CDR1 reads MDHEN; CDR2 reads SYDVKM. CDR3 coding DNA: TGTGCCAGCAGTTTGACGGGACAGATGAACACTGAAGCTTTCTTT. This codes for CASSLTGQMNTEAFF. The full variable domain, rest sourced from reference TRBV28 and TRBJ1-1, is DVKVTQSSRYLVKRTGEKVFLECVQDMDHENMFWYRQDPGLGLRLIYFSYDVKMKEKGDIPEGYSVSREKKERFSLILESASTNQTSMYLCASSLTGQMNTEAFFGQGTRLTVV.

The chain carries TRBV19 and TRBJ2-1, with 11 bases lining up with TRBD2. CDR3 length equals 16 residues. V lost 4 bases and J lost 7; bases outside the gene matches: 9. The germline V gene encodes CDR1 LNHDA and CDR2 SQIVND (reference sequence). The CDR3 sequence is CASSTSLAGGMNEQFF. The CDR3 coding sequence is TGTGCCAGTAGTACCTCCCTAGCGGGAGGTATGAATGAGCAGTTCTTC.

The chain is built from TRBV28 and TRBJ2-7; TRBD1 agrees at 7 bases. The trim removed 7 bases at V and 1 base at J, leaving 4 bases unmatched. The CDR3 is made up of 13 amino acids. Germline assignment: CDR1 MDHEN and CDR2 SYDVKM. The CDR3 spells CASNPGQSYEQYF. The CDR3 DNA is TGTGCCAGCAACCCGGGACAGTCCTACGAGCAGTACTTC.

This chain joins TRBV6-1 and TRBJ1-3; TRBD1 agrees at 8 bases. Trimming took 2 bases from V and 10 from J; bases not matched to a gene: 7. The CDR3 sequence is 14 residues long. Germline loops: CDR1 MNHNS, CDR2 SASEGT. In DNA form, the CDR3 reads TGTGCCAGCAGTGAACTAGGGAGGGACAGGACCATATATTTT. Its translation is CASSELGRDRTIYF.

The rearrangement links TRBV11-3 to TRBJ1-1; D remains unclear. Germline V gives CDR1 SGHNT, CDR2 YENEEA. Trimming took off 0 bases at V and 1 base at J, with 6 bases between the two ends. The CDR3 is made up of 14 amino acids. The CDR3, as DNA: TGTGCCAGCAGCTTAGATGGGAGGAACACTGAAGCTTTCTTT. This gives the protein CASSLDGRNTEAFF. Looking up the rest from reference TRBV11-3 and TRBJ1-1 gives the full variable domain: EAGVVQSPRYKIIEKKQPVAFWCNPISGHNTLYWYLQNLGQGPELLIRYENEEAVDDSQLPKDRFSAERLKGVDSTLKIQPAELGDSAVYLCASSLDGRNTEAFFGQGTRLTVV.

J is TRBJ2-5 and V is TRBV27, with a tentative D call TRBD1 (6 bases). Between the trimmed V and J ends, which lost 9 bases and 2 bases, there was a span of 25 bases. CDR3 length equals 17 residues. Germline assignment: CDR1 MNHEY and CDR2 SMNVEV (reference sequence). The CDR3 DNA reads as TGTGCCAGTTCTCTAAGTCAGGGGTGGAACTTACAAGAGACCCAGTACTTC. Its translation: CASSLSQGWNLQETQYF.

CDR3 loop: CASTVRNTEAFF. CDR3 DNA sequence: TGTGCCAGCACCGTGAGGAACACTGAAGCTTTCTTT. The V call is TRBV28, the J call TRBJ1-1; the D is unclear. Trimming pared 7 bases from V and 1 base from J, leaving 7 bases between. The germline gives CDR1 MDHEN, CDR2 SYDVKM. This CDR3 comprises 12 residues.

This clone turned up a few times. The V call is TRBV7-9, the J call TRBJ1-5, with 9 bases that match TRBD1. The V and J ends lost 3 bases and 3 bases, in that order; junction bases with no gene match: 6. CDR1 is SEHNR and CDR2 is FQNEAQ in the germline V gene (reference sequence). This CDR3 spans 16 amino acids. The CDR3 sequence is CASSFADRGANQPQHF. The CDR3 bases are TGTGCCAGCAGCTTTGCGGACAGGGGAGCCAATCAGCCCCAGCATTTT.

The rearrangement joins TRBV7-6 to TRBJ1-3; D unresolved. Germline V CDR1 and CDR2: SGHVS, FNYEAQ. The CDR3 contains 15 residues. V was trimmed by 2 bases and J by 2 bases, leaving 10 bases between them. Here the CDR3 reads CASSLTQIPGNTIYF. CDR3 coding DNA: TGTGCCAGCAGCTTAACGCAGATTCCTGGAAACACCATATATTTT. The full variable domain, in which reference TRBV7-6 and TRBJ1-3 provide the parts outside the CDR3, is GAGVSQSPRYKVTKRGQDVALRCDPISGHVSLYWYRQALGQGPEFLTYFNYEAQQDKSGLPNDRFSAERPEGSISTLTIQRTEQRDSAMYRCASSLTQIPGNTIYFGEGSWLTVV.

The chain has TRBV2 and TRBJ2-3; D remains ambiguous. Trimming removed 3 bases from V and 2 bases from J, with 9 bases in between. The CDR3 covers 14 residues. The V gene's germline CDR1 is SNHLY and CDR2 FYNNEI. CDR3 sequence reads: CASSERLHTDTQYF. In nucleotides, the CDR3 is TGTGCCAGCAGTGAGAGACTTCACACAGATACGCAGTATTTT.

This clone came up once. This chain connects TRBV7-9 to TRBJ1-3, with D perhaps TRBD1 (6 bases). Between the trimmed V and J ends, which lost 5 bases and 8 bases, there was a span of 22 bases. CDR1 is SEHNR, CDR2 FQNEAQ, per germline (reference sequence). The CDR3 is 16 residues long. The CDR3 region has the DNA TGTGCCAGCAGCCCAGGGACATTAGGTTCGTGGGACACCATATATTTT. Translation gives CASSPGTLGSWDTIYF.

This sequence joins TRBV6-5 and TRBJ2-2; D is possibly TRBD1 (7 bases). This CDR3 has 16 residues. V lost 0 bases and J 7 bases, leaving 15 bases between the germline ends. Germline V CDR1 and CDR2: MNHEY, SVGAGI. This chain's CDR3 is CASSYSIQGGGGELFF. Written as DNA, the CDR3 is TGTGCCAGCAGTTACTCGATTCAGGGGGGAGGCGGGGAGCTGTTTTTT.

The chain links TRBV3-1 (or the pseudogene TRBV3-2) to TRBJ1-5; D remains unclear. CDR3 length: 16 amino acids. Germline CDR1 and CDR2: LGHDT and YNNKEL (reference sequence). Trimming took off 1 base at V and 1 base at J, with 11 bases between the two ends. CDR3 region: CASSQGSGRSNQPQHF. Here the CDR3 DNA reads TGTGCCAGCAGCCAAGGAAGCGGGAGAAGCAATCAGCCCCAGCATTTT.

The CDR3 loop is CASSQDASGSRAGANVLTF. The CDR3 DNA reads TGTGCCAGCAGCCAAGATGCCAGCGGGAGCCGTGCTGGGGCCAACGTCCTGACTTTC. The chain links TRBV3-1 (or the pseudogene TRBV3-2) to TRBJ2-6; 8 bases align to TRBD2. CDR3 size: 19 residues. Germline V CDR1 and CDR2: LGHDT, YNNKEL (reference sequence). The trim removed 0 bases at V and 2 bases at J, leaving 9 bases unmatched.

The chain uses TRBV7-8 and TRBJ2-5; a weak D match, TRBD2 (6 bases). V was trimmed by 5 bases and J by 3 bases, leaving 10 bases between them. In germline, CDR1 is SGHVS, CDR2 FQNEAQ. This CDR3 contains 13 residues. CDR3 loop: CASSRDSKETQYF. The CDR3 bases are TGTGCCAGCAGCCGGGACTCCAAAGAGACCCAGTACTTC.

The gene calls are TRBV11-2 and TRBJ1-5; 7 bases line up with TRBD1. Trimming took 0 bases from V and 1 from J; bases not matched to a gene: 0. Germline V lookup: CDR1 SGHAT, CDR2 FQNNGV. This CDR3 is built from 15 residues. The CDR3 protein is CASSLEQGSNQPQHF. The DNA of the CDR3 is TGTGCCAGCAGCTTAGAACAGGGGAGCAATCAGCCCCAGCATTTT.

The CDR3 protein is CASILSGAYEQYF. The CDR3 nucleotides are TGTGCCAGCATTCTGTCAGGGGCCTACGAGCAGTACTTC. This chain connects TRBV28 to TRBJ2-7, with a tentative D call TRBD1 (6 bases). The length of the CDR3 is 13 residues. CDR1 is MDHEN, CDR2 SYDVKM, per germline. The ends were cut back, 7 bases at V and 2 bases at J, with 12 bases in the middle.

CDR3 sequence (DNA): TGCGCCAGCAGCCGTAGCGGGGGGAGCACAGATACGCAGTATTTT. Amino acids: CASSRSGGSTDTQYF. The rearrangement joins TRBV4-1 to TRBJ2-3; 10 nucleotides agree with TRBD2. The CDR3 sequence is 15 residues long. Germline trimming cut 4 bases from V and 0 bases from J; bases unmatched to any gene: 1. Germline CDR1 is MGHRA and CDR2 is YSYEKL.

This clone was seen only once. The V gene is TRBV5-8, the J gene TRBJ2-3, with D unresolved. CDR3 length equals 13 residues. Germline CDR1 is SGHTS and CDR2 is YDEGEE. V was cut by 2 bases and J by 0 bases, with 4 bases left in between. CDR3 residues: CASSFISTDTQYF. DNA for the CDR3: TGTGCCAGCAGCTTCATTAGCACAGATACGCAGTATTTT.